This T cell receptor beta chain is drawn from a study of tumor-infiltrating lymphocytes in primary liver carcinoma. V gave up 6 bases and J gave up 6 bases; unmatched junction bases: 13. This CDR3 comprises 17 residues. Germline V lookup: CDR1 LGHNA, CDR2 YNFKEQ. The study extracted blood RNA from unsorted whole blood and also extracted germline DNA. Investigators obtained four milliliters of peripheral blood ahead of surgery. Study observations and caveats: Overlap between tumor regions exceeded overlap of tumor with adjacent tissue or blood.

TCR beta cDNA was reverse-transcribed from approximately 0.45 ug of total RNA. The reaction used a constant-region primer and ProtoScript II reverse transcriptase. Employing slightly modified ARM-PCR, three nested multiplex PCR rounds were run, and these gave rise to the TCR beta libraries. PCR rounds one and two used TRBV1-TRBV30 forward primers with a C-beta reverse primer for 10 cycles each. TCRdb processed the multiplex PCR reads anew with MiXCR; each CDR3 protein has one entry. The table records 310,000 or so distinct CDR3 sequences, approximately 58% of them present only once. This clonotype was detected only once. Its antigen remains unknown.

The sequence was collected from a woman aged 30 to 39 with primary liver carcinoma and hepatitis B virus infection. Sequencing input: peripheral blood. The V gene is TRBV4-2, the J gene TRBJ2-7; 14 bases are shared with TRBD2. In DNA form, the CDR3 reads TGTGCCAGCAGTCCCGAACCGGGACTAGCGGGAGACTGCGAGCAGTACTTC. Translated: CASSPEPGLAGDCEQYF.